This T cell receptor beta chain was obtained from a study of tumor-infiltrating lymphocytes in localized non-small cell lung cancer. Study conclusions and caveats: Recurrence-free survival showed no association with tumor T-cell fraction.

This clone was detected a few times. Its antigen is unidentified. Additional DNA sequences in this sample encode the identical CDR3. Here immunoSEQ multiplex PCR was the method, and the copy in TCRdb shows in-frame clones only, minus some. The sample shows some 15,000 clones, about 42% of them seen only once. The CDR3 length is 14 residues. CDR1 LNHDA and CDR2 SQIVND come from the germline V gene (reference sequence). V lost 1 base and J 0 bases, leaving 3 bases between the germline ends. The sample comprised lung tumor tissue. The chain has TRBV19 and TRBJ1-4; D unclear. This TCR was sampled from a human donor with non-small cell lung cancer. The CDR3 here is CASSIGATNEKLFF. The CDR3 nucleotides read TGTGCCAGTAGTATAGGGGCAACTAATGAAAAACTGTTTTTT.